This T cell receptor beta chain stems from a study of radiotherapy plus CTLA-4 blockade in lung cancer. Method: immunoSEQ multiplex PCR; TCRdb's copy keeps in-frame clones and lacks some. The table records about 55,000 clones, 70% to 85% of them present only once. There are 14 residues in the CDR3. Germline V gene sequence: CDR1 SGHRS, CDR2 YFSETQ. Trimming pared 0 bases from V and 2 bases from J, leaving 8 bases between. Points from the study as a whole: Some TCR clones had been derived from tumors. These clones expanded in peripheral blood after radiotherapy plus ipilimumab.

To note about this clone: The antigen is not known.

CTLA-4 blockade with ipilimumab, together with focal radiation, was given to patients with chemo-refractory metastatic non-small-cell lung cancer. Sequenced here: peripheral blood, sampled from a patient treated with radiotherapy plus ipilimumab. The TCR originated in a human donor with non-small cell lung cancer whose response to radiotherapy plus ipilimumab could not be evaluated. The V call is TRBV5-1, the J call TRBJ1-1, with D perhaps TRBD1 (5 bases). The DNA of the CDR3 is TGCGCCAGCAGCTTGGCACAGGCAAACACTGAAGCTTTCTTT. Translated, it gives CASSLAQANTEAFF. The full variable domain, completed using reference TRBV5-1 and TRBJ1-1, is KAGVTQTPRYLIKTRGQQVTLSCSPISGHRSVSWYQQTPGQGLQFLFEYFSETQRNKGNFPGRFSGRQFSNSRSEMNVSTLELGDSALYLCASSLAQANTEAFFGQGTRLTVV.